Sequencing of this T cell receptor beta chain was carried out in a study of cytomegalovirus exposure and HLA in healthy donors. As for the study in general: In an earlier analysis, approximately 120 million unique TCR beta sequences were found from 200 million or so T cells. Study findings and constraints: In an earlier analysis, productive rearrangement rates for most beta V segments clustered near 87% or 30%. Some segments of the V type, notably TRBV6-2 and TRBV6-3, were excluded as indistinguishable.

Only a few counts were recorded for this clone. Its antigen is not known. This CDR3 is built from 14 residues. V lost 0 bases, J lost 11 bases, and 7 bases stayed unmatched. CDR1 and CDR2 (germline): MNHEY, SVGAGI. It was with 60 Vbeta and 13 Jbeta primers that the PCR ran. In the authors' workflow: Tens of millions of unique TCR beta chains, some 11 million shared, were counted in a later analysis. Data came from immunoSEQ multiplex PCR; TCRdb stores just in-frame clones and leaves some out. D and trimming come from the DNA, and the V and J calls and clone size come from that table. Here the sample spans about 140,000 clones, 75% to 90% being singletons.

The chain has TRBV6-5 and TRBJ1-1; 9 bases map to TRBD1. Material: PBMCs. The clonotype originates from a female donor in good health and CMV-seronegative. CDR3 loop: CASSYSKWDREAFF. The DNA of the CDR3 is TGTGCCAGCAGTTACTCGAAATGGGACAGGGAGGCTTTCTTT.